These 7 T cell receptor beta chains originate from one sample sequenced in a study of T cell responses to AZD1222 COVID-19 vaccine. TCRdb's table, derived via immunoSEQ multiplex PCR, lists solely in-frame clones and lacks some. The table includes 90,000 to 150,000 clones, more than 85% detected once. The sample in question was peripheral blood, obtained on day 0 of AZD1222 vaccination. Receptors originate from an adult in good health.

This clone was recorded a few times. The genes are TRBV18 and TRBJ1-2; D is unresolved. Germline V gene lookup returns CDR1 KGHSH and CDR2 LQKENI. The CDR3 runs 13 residues. V was shortened by 3 bases and J by 7 bases, with 12 bases between the two germline ends. CDR3 coding DNA: TGTGCCAGCTCACCTGACACCTCGAGTGGCTACACCTTC. Its translation: CASSPDTSSGYTF.

This rearrangement joins TRBV19 to TRBJ2-7; D not resolved. The germline V gene has CDR1 LNHDA and CDR2 SQIVND (reference sequence). The length of the CDR3 is 13 residues. Trimming shortened V by 5 bases and J by 5 bases, and 13 bases separated the two germline ends. Here the CDR3 reads CASSHVGRHEQYF. DNA of the CDR3: TGTGCCAGTAGTCATGTCGGACGCCACGAGCAGTACTTC.

The rearrangement joins TRBV3-1 (or the pseudogene TRBV3-2) to TRBJ1-3, with D unresolved. The CDR3 totals 16 residues. The V end lost 4 bases, the J end lost 2 bases, and 15 bases lay between the germline ends. The germline V gene has CDR1 LGHDT and CDR2 YNNKEL (reference sequence). CDR3 in DNA: TGTGCCAGCAGCCCCAGTAGAGGGCCGACTGGAAACACCATATATTTT. Its translation is CASSPSRGPTGNTIYF.

CDR3 residues: CASSLNSGKETQYF. In DNA, the CDR3 is TGTGCCAGCAGTTTAAATAGCGGAAAAGAGACCCAGTACTTC. The chain combines TRBV27 with TRBJ2-5; D is perhaps TRBD2 (6 bases). Germline lookup yields CDR1 MNHEY and CDR2 SMNVEV (reference sequence). This CDR3 is built from 14 residues. V lost 2 bases, J lost 3 bases, and 10 bases lay in between.

This clone was seen only a few times. The chain employs TRBV28 and TRBJ1-2, with 10 bases that match TRBD1. Germline CDR1 MDHEN, CDR2 SYDVKM. V was clipped by 2 bases and J by 7 bases; unmatched bases: 7. This CDR3 spans 15 amino acids. The CDR3 DNA reads as TGTGCCAGCAGTTTAAGTGACAGGGGGCGGGGTGGCTACACCTTC. Protein product: CASSLSDRGRGGYTF.

The V gene is TRBV21-1, the J gene TRBJ1-2. TRBV21-1 is marked as a pseudogene. This CDR3 has 16 residues. The CDR3 region is CASSSTGSRLDYGYTF. Here the CDR3 DNA reads TGTGCCAGCAGTTCGACCGGGTCCCGATTAGATTATGGCTACACCTTC.

CDR3 DNA sequence: TGTGCCAGCAGTTTGACGGGGGGCTCTGGAAACACCATATATTTT. Amino acid sequence: CASSLTGGSGNTIYF. This rearrangement joins TRBV6-2 or TRBV6-3 to TRBJ1-3; TRBD1 might be the D (5 bases). Germline-derived CDR1 and CDR2 are MNHEY and SVGEGT. This CDR3 has 15 amino acids. The V end lost 4 bases, the J end lost 0 bases, and 10 bases lay between the germline ends.